These 9 T cell receptor beta chains were all obtained from the same sample, sequenced in a study of CD8 T cells in Susac syndrome (dated by TCRdb to about 2019). Receptors were amplified or captured by the immunoSEQ multiplex PCR assay. RNA was extracted with the RNeasy kit and roughly 0.45 to 1 ug was reverse transcribed using random hexamers. The raw public reads went through TCRdb reprocessing: fastp at Q25, MiXCR clone calling, in-frame beta chains kept. CDR3 protein duplicates are merged, each entry listing the most common genes and DNA. The sample table holds some 160,000 distinct CDR3 sequences, of which roughly 96% were seen once. Less than 0.2% of the sample lies in the top ten. The specimen was CD8+ T cells from PBMCs. The receptors come from a human donor with multiple sclerosis.

In nucleotides, the CDR3 is TGTGCCAGCAGCGTAGCTGGGACAGGGCTGTTCGAGCAGTACTTC. Encoded protein: CASSVAGTGLFEQYF. The chain couples TRBV9 to TRBJ2-7; TRBD1 agrees at 9 bases. The ends lost 0 bases at V and 6 bases at J; junction bases unmatched: 7. The CDR3 has 15 amino acids. The germline gives CDR1 SGDLS, CDR2 YYNGEE.

The V and J genes are TRBV6-2 or TRBV6-3 and TRBJ2-3, with a tentative D call TRBD2 (5 bases). The CDR3 contains 17 residues. Germline V gives CDR1 MNHEY, CDR2 SVGEGT. The V and J ends lost 7 bases and 0 bases respectively, with 20 bases between them. The CDR3: CASNARSAGPSTDTQYF. DNA of the CDR3: TGTGCCAGCAACGCACGGAGTGCGGGCCCCAGCACAGATACGCAGTATTTT.

The rearrangement links TRBV20-1 to TRBJ2-7; tentative D call: TRBD1 (5 bases). Germline V gene lookup returns CDR1 DFQATT and CDR2 SNEGSKA (reference sequence). The CDR3 is 11 amino acids. The V and J ends lost 3 bases and 3 bases respectively, with 6 bases between them. The chain's CDR3 is CSARDNYEQYF. The CDR3 DNA follows: TGCAGTGCTAGGGACAACTACGAGCAGTACTTC.

This chain connects TRBV27 to TRBJ2-1; TRBD2 is a possible D gene (5 bases). Germline-derived CDR1 and CDR2 are MNHEY and SMNVEV (reference sequence). This CDR3 is built from 16 residues. Trimming pared 0 bases from V and 4 bases from J, leaving 13 bases between. CDR3 DNA sequence: TGTGCCAGCAGTTTATCGGCGGGTGGGGATTACAATGAGCAGTTCTTC. Translated, it gives CASSLSAGGDYNEQFF.

V gene TRBV12-5 combines with J gene TRBJ2-5, with D possibly being TRBD1 (5 bases). The CDR3 sequence is 14 residues long. V lost 6 bases and J lost 2, with 13 bases in between. Germline V lookup: CDR1 LGHNT, CDR2 FRNRAP. CDR3 residues: CASGKGHVQETQYF. The CDR3 DNA follows: TGTGCTAGTGGAAAAGGACACGTACAAGAGACCCAGTACTTC.

The rearrangement links TRBV4-1 to TRBJ2-1; D is unresolved. The germline V gene has CDR1 MGHRA and CDR2 YSYEKL. Trimming removed 2 bases from V and 8 bases from J, with 10 bases in between. The CDR3 covers 13 residues. The CDR3 reads CASSQFLRDEQFF. CDR3 nucleotides: TGCGCCAGCAGCCAATTTTTAAGGGATGAGCAGTTCTTC.

This CDR3 reads CASTAVDRGRDEQYF. Written as DNA, the CDR3 is TGTGCCAGCACCGCTGTTGACAGGGGGCGGGACGAGCAGTACTTC. This chain uses TRBV5-6 with TRBJ2-7; the match to TRBD1 covers 10 bases. This CDR3 has 15 amino acids. CDR1 SGHDT and CDR2 YYEEEE come from the germline V gene. V dropped 6 bases and J dropped 5; count of bases not matched to a gene: 11.

The rearrangement joins TRBV7-9 to TRBJ2-7; 8 nucleotides align to TRBD2. The CDR3 loop spans 16 amino acids. Trimming cost V 2 bases and J 5 bases; bases outside gene matches: 11. Germline assignment: CDR1 SEHNR and CDR2 FQNEAQ (reference sequence). Here the CDR3 DNA reads TGTGCCAGCAGCTTATATTACCGGGGGGGCCGGGACGAGCAGTACTTC. It specifies CASSLYYRGGRDEQYF.

The chain couples TRBV14 to TRBJ1-1, with TRBD1 identical over 8 bases. The CDR3 length is 16 residues. The germline V gene encodes CDR1 SGHDN and CDR2 FVKESK. Trimming cost V 6 bases and J 0 bases; bases outside gene matches: 9. CDR3 sequence (DNA): TGTGCCAGCAGTCAACGGTCAGGGGGCCTGAACACTGAAGCTTTCTTT. It translates to CASSQRSGGLNTEAFF.